This is a list of T cell receptor beta chains from one sample in a study of blood T cell repertoires in COVID-19. Only in-frame clones appear in the TCRdb table, and some are missing; sequencing was by immunoSEQ multiplex PCR. The sample gives around 300,000 clones, around 87% of which show up once; roughly 1% is in the top ten. Sequencing was performed on peripheral blood. These receptors were obtained from a woman aged 35 to 49 with COVID-19, enrolled during active disease. The conserved cysteine and the conserved F or W are not part of the CDR3 here.

V,J,CDR3
TRBV4-1,TRBJ2-3,ASSQDPGQAFDTQY
TRBV2,TRBJ1-3,ASSEEGQGSSGNTIY
TRBV18,TRBJ1-2,ASSPSPVAYRDGYT
TRBV19,TRBJ1-3,ASSLDRVSAGNTIY
TRBV19,TRBJ2-7,ASSPGIASGLTYEQY
TRBV3-1/TRBV3-2,TRBJ2-3,ASSPWDRGSDTQY
TRBV30,TRBJ2-7,AWSLGQGGYEQY
TRBV19,TRBJ2-7,ASRPTGVPSYEQY
TRBV7-9,TRBJ1-1,ASSSRAEAF
TRBV2,TRBJ1-3,ASSVTGGEGNTIY
TRBV27,TRBJ1-1,ASKGVGRRDTEAF
TRBV28,TRBJ2-2,ASSSPGYSNTGELF
TRBV7-2,TRBJ1-5,ASSLLGGGQPQH
TRBV4-1,TRBJ2-7,ASSQATTTYEQY
TRBV5-5,TRBJ1-4,ASSLGVEKLF
TRBV29-1,TRBJ2-3,SVVQDPDTQY
TRBV11-2,TRBJ2-5,ASSGLQGQVKGTQY
TRBV28,TRBJ1-2,ASTLGGTGDYGYT
TRBV5-1,TRBJ2-5,ASGGGVEKTQY
TRBV28,TRBJ1-4,ASRLASSEKLF
TRBV19,TRBJ1-2,ASSTNRMALEDGYT
TRBV19,TRBJ1-5,ASSWGVDQPQH
TRBV5-1,TRBJ1-1,ASTFTGAVNTEAF
TRBV30,TRBJ2-2,AWTPGWPVNTGELF
TRBV7-2,TRBJ1-1,ASSPRGGVTEAF
TRBV5-1,TRBJ2-2,ASSLGLAGITGELF
TRBV5-1,TRBJ1-2,ASSKGQGASDYGYT
TRBV19,TRBJ2-7,ASSGTGLSEQY
TRBV19,TRBJ1-6,ASSTTLYNSPLH
TRBV7-9,TRBJ1-1,ASSLGGTGLGTEAF
TRBV5-4,TRBJ1-1,ASSLPGQGPAGEAF
TRBV7-7,TRBJ2-7,ASSRDRTYEQY
TRBV28,TRBJ1-5,ASSTGVANQPQH
TRBV18,TRBJ2-7,ASSSRGTYEQY
TRBV7-2,TRBJ2-3,ASSLAMAGGMGDTQY
TRBV5-1,TRBJ2-3,ASSLHPGTDTDTQY
TRBV19,TRBJ2-7,ASSITQNYEQY
TRBV3-1/TRBV3-2,TRBJ2-1,ASSQAQGSYNEQF
TRBV27,TRBJ1-1,ASSPRQGVLASAF
TRBV7-2,TRBJ1-1,ASSRDQVAEAF
TRBV3-1/TRBV3-2,TRBJ2-3,ASSPGGLSDTQY
TRBV9,TRBJ2-7,ASSPDIRAYEQY
TRBV6-4,TRBJ2-3,ASGTSGQDTQY
TRBV6-2/TRBV6-3,TRBJ2-7,ASSPVLASLGEQY
TRBV18,TRBJ1-1,ASSPNIATETEAF
TRBV5-1,TRBJ1-1,ASSLVGEGTEAF
TRBV2,TRBJ2-7,ASRESRGSSYEQY
TRBV4-3,TRBJ2-5,ASSHSGPETQY
TRBV7-9,TRBJ1-4,ASSFQGLEKLF
TRBV18,TRBJ1-1,ASSPITAAEATEAF
TRBV19,TRBJ1-1,ASIEQINTEAF
TRBV7-9,TRBJ1-6,ASSAGTASPLH
TRBV6-6,TRBJ2-7,ASSSDYSYEQY
TRBV9,TRBJ2-5,ASSVAGGAAETQY
TRBV7-2,TRBJ1-1,ASSFPVGGDTEAF
TRBV6-1,TRBJ1-1,ASRDWGGPTEAF
TRBV9,TRBJ1-1,ASSVVRGDTEAF
TRBV7-2,TRBJ1-1,ASSLTTGGTEAF
TRBV11-2,TRBJ1-1,ASSLEAGVVPEAF